This TCR beta chain was found in a study of cytomegalovirus exposure and HLA in healthy donors (dated by TCRdb to about 2017). Context from the whole study: According to a later analysis, the roughly 120 validation repertoires were produced on the same platform as the approximately 600 repertoires of the first cohort. The study was designed to test whether signatures of past pathogen exposure could be identified by cataloging public T cell receptors. In addition to the first cohort of several hundred subjects, a separate validation cohort of over 90 different subjects was used. High-throughput TCR immunosequencing, statistical association of individual TCRs with disease status, and machine learning were combined to predict cytomegalovirus infection status. What the research found in general, with its limitations: The study listed approximately 160 TCR beta chains as associated with cytomegalovirus. It was suggested by the authors that the approach could potentially be generalized to other disease states and immunological phenotypes. Of the cluster scores, roughly 95% were above 0 in a later analysis, which found that TCRs clustered in the first cohort also tended to co-occur in the 120 validation repertoires. A later analysis lacked HLA typing for the validation cohort, so it scored co-occurrence in that cohort across all 120 or so repertoires. Most TCR sequences were seen in very few donors, while some public TCRs were found in many individuals. In both the original and validation cohorts, the classifier was reported to diagnose cytomegalovirus status with high specificity and sensitivity. A few of the identified cytomegalovirus-associated TCR beta chains were confirmed in vitro to be specific for cytomegalovirus antigens.

According to the germline V gene, CDR1 reads MNHEY and CDR2 reads SVGAGI. Inclusive of the bounding cysteine and phenylalanine, the CDR3 is 14 residues long. Only the CDR3 DNA is retained, 42 bases long and in frame from the first base. V lost 6 bases and J lost 2 bases, and the count of bases not matched to a germline gene is 4. Separate from the approximately 730-subject first cohort, the validation cohort of around 130 subjects was the group to which the donors belonged. Receptor libraries were prepared by the immunoSEQ multiplex PCR assay. Regarding the original processing steps: To diagnose cytomegalovirus status from the catalog of TCR beta chain sequences, a statistical classification framework was built. TCRdb took this table from immuneACCESS and kept in-frame rearrangements with V and J called. Such tables lack part of the clones; where checked against another copy, unresolved V genes explain under half of the gap, and the rest is unexplained. Clonal size and the V and J genes are those of that table, whereas D and trimming came from the DNA. For this sample the table gives some 270,000 clones, of which around 86% were detected only once. Roughly 1% of the sample comes from the top ten.

With regard to this clone: Its target antigen remains unknown. Base qualities were left out, and no much larger clone turns up one base away.

The sample comprised PBMCs. Rearrangement joined TRBV6-5 to TRBJ1-5, with 7 central nucleotides matching TRBD1. The sequence was obtained from a woman aged 18 to 35 in good health and CMV-seronegative. The DNA is as follows: TGTGCCAGCAGCAGGGGGTCGGGCAATCAGCCCCAGCATTTT. The translation is CASSRGSGNQPQHF.